The present T cell receptor beta chain was sequenced within a study of shared clonotypes between healthy human individuals. Points from the study as a whole: Some naive CD4 clonotypes, 4% to 6%, turned up in common across several donors.

V was shortened by 4 bases and J by 2 bases, with 9 bases between the two germline ends. CDR1 and CDR2 (germline): GTSNPN, SVGIG (reference sequence). The CDR3 runs to 12 residues. This clone was counted only a few times. Its antigen is not known. Adult Caucasians living in Nashville, Tennessee made up all of the donors. For sorted subsets, 150 to 200 ng DNA per replicate equaled 30,000 or so T cell genomes. Sequencing was performed with immunoSEQ multiplex PCR; in TCRdb, only in-frame clones are kept and a portion is missing. This sample has around 350,000 clones; 73% occur once, and the top ten carry under 11%.

Sequences were obtained from memory CD4+ T cells sorted from blood. Sample subset: CD45RA-negative fraction. The receptor comes from a man under 40 in good health. The V call is TRBV30, the J call TRBJ2-7; D unresolved. Written as DNA, the CDR3 is TGTGCCTGGAATACAGCCGCCTACGAGCAGTACTTC. Encoded protein: CAWNTAAYEQYF. The full variable domain, its missing parts supplied by reference TRBV30 and TRBJ2-7, is SQTIHQWPATLVQPVGSPLSLECTVEGTSNPNLYWYRQAAGRGLQLLFYSVGIGQISSEVPQNLSASRPQDRQFILSSKKLLLSDSGFYLCAWNTAAYEQYFGPGTRLTVT.